This T cell receptor beta chain was captured in a study of blood T cells in healthy people across ages. Study results and limitations: Naive T cell percentage showed a strong correlation with TCR beta diversity.

Sample-barcoded 5' priming and a J-beta primer mix drove a second PCR of about 6 to 11 cycles. Using its own MiXCR run on the 5' RACE reads, TCRdb lists one record per CDR3 protein. The sample includes roughly 830,000 distinct CDR3 sequences, approximately 67% of them seen just once. This clonotype has only a few counts. Its antigen is not identified. The CDR3 length is 16 residues. The germline CDR1 and CDR2 sequences are SEHNR and FQNEAQ (reference sequence). V was pared by 4 bases and J by 10 bases, with 8 bases of the junction left unmatched. The origin of this receptor is a man younger than 40 in good health. Sequencing was done on a sample of blood. The V and J genes are TRBV7-9 and TRBJ2-1; TRBD2 aligns across 15 bases. CDR3 residues: CASSSWTSGGAGEQFF. The CDR3 region has the DNA TGTGCCAGCAGCTCCTGGACTAGCGGGGGGGCCGGAGAGCAGTTCTTC.